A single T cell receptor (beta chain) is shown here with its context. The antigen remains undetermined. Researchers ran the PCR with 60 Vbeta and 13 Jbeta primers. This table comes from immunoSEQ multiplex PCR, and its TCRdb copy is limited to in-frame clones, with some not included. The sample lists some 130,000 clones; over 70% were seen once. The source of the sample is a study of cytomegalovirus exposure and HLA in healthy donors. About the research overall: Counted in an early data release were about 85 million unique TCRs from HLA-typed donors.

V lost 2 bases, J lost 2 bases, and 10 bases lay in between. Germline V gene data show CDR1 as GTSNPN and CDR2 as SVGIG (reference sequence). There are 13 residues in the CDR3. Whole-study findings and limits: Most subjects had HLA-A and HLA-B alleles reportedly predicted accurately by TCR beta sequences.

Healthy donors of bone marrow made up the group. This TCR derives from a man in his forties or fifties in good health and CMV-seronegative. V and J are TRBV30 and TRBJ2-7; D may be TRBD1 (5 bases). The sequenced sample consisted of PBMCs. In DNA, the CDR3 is TGTGCCTGGAGTCAGCAGGGAACCTACGAGCAGTACTTC. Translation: CAWSQQGTYEQYF.